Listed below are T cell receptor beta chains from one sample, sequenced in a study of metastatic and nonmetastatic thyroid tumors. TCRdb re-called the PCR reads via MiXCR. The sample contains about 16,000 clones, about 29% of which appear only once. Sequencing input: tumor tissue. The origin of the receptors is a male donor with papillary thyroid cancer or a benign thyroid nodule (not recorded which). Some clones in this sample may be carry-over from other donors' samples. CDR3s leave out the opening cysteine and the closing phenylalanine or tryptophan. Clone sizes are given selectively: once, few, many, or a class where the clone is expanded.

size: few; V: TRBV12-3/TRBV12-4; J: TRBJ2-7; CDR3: ASRSYSGSPEGQY
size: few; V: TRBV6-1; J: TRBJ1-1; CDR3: ASSEHTPGGAF
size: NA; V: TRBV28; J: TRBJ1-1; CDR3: ASSLAVSMAF
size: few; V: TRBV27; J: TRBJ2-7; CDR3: ASSLRGGRYEQY
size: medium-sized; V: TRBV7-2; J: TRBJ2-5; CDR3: ATQHSGLGTQY
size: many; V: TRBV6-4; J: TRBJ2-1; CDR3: ASRDRGPPLAGSYNEQF
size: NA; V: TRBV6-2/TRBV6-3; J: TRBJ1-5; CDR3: ASSHPGQGPQPQH
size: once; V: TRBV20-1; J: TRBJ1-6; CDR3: SARDINRGDSPLH
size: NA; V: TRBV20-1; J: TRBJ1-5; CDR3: SVQQGAGNQPQH
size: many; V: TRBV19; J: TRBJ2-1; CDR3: ASSSRGTGERVEQF
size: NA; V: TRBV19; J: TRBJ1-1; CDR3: ASSVQSMNTEAF
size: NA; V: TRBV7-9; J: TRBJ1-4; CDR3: ASSFLEEEEKLF
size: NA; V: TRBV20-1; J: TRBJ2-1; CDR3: SATHPGQGYSEQF
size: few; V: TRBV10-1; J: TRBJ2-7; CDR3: ASSEVTGHEQY
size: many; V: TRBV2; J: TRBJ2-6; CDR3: ASIGAGEPPGANVLT
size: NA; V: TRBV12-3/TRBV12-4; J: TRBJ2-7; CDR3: ASSYRGREYEQY
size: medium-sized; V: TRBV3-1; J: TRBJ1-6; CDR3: ASSQGTVWRNNSPLH
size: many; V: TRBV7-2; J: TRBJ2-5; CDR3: ASTPSWERHETQY
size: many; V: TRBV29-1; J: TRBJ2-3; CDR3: SGKRGEDTQY
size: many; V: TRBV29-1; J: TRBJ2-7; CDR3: SVAGTPSSYEQY
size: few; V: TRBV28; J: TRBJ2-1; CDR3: ASSSRTIGGHEQF
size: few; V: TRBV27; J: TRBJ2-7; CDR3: ASSLSPRLSYEQY
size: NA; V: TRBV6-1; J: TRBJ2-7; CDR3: ASTLGSYEQY
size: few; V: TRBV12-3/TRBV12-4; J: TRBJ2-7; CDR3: ASTERGSSYEQY
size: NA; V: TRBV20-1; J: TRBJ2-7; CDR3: SANPELGNYEQY
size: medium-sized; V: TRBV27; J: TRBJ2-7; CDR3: ASSVAGGVYEQY
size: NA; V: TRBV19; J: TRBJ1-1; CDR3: ASSIDIPRVAF
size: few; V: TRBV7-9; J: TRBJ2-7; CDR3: ASSRGDNEQY
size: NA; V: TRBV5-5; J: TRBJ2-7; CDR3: ASSWRDGEQY
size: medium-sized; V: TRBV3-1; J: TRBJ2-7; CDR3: ASSPGGWLAGGTYEQY
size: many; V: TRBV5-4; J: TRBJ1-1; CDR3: ASSGVVENTEAF
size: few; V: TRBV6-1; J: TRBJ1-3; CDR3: ASSRDMSSGNTIY
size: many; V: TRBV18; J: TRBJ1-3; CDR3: ASSPASAASGNTIY
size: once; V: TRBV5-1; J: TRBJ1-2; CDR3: ASSLGHNYGYT
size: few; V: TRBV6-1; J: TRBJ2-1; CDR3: ASSDLGGDNEQF
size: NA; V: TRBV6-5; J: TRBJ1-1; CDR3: ASSYSDIGYTEAF